This entry concerns a single T cell receptor beta chain. The data were obtained in a study of blood T cell repertoires in COVID-19. Participants reported their clinical history, and cohort assignment relied on those reports. The authors' processing: Reference gene primer amplification in the assay estimated nucleated cell counts. TCRdb's copy holds only in-frame clones and misses some; the assay was immunoSEQ multiplex PCR. That table furnishes V, J and clone size, whereas the DNA furnished D and trimming. This repertoire shows hundreds of thousands of clones, around 82% found once; its top ten account for about 4.8%. Germline trimming cut 5 bases from V and 7 bases from J; bases unmatched to any gene: 11. The V gene's germline CDR1 is SSHAT and CDR2 FNYEAQ (reference sequence). The CDR3 covers 16 residues.

This sequence was found in a woman between 45 and 60 years old who had been exposed to COVID-19. This sequence joins TRBV7-7 and TRBJ2-5, with 12 bases matching TRBD1. Sequencing was performed on PBMCs or T cells enriched from blood (not recorded which). The CDR3, as DNA: TGTGCCAGCAGCCCAGTGGGACAGGGGGCGCTGGGGACCCAGTACTTC. The encoded protein is CASSPVGQGALGTQYF.